A selection of T cell receptor beta chains follows, all from one sample in a study of T cell clonotyping in hematopoietic cell transplantation. The table came from immunoSEQ multiplex PCR; TCRdb's copy has only in-frame clones and leaves some out. The sample has over 25,000 clones; about 94% are singletons. Sequenced input: peripheral blood mononuclear cells. Source of these receptors: a man in his fifties in good health. Some clones in this sample may be carry-over from other donors' samples. CDR3s include the opening cysteine and the closing phenylalanine or tryptophan. D genes are given only for firm matches. The size field is filled for only some rows; it gives once, few, many or a size class.

size	V	J	D	CDR3	DNA
-	TRBV19	TRBJ1-4	-	CASRLSTVSTNEKLFF	TGTGCCAGTAGACTCTCCACTGTATCAACTAATGAAAAACTGTTTTTT
-	TRBV15	TRBJ2-7	-	CATSRDRGGYEQYF	TGTGCCACCAGCAGAGATAGGGGCGGCTACGAGCAGTACTTC
-	TRBV20-1	TRBJ2-7	-	CSARRQVEQYF	TGCAGTGCTAGGCGGCAGGTCGAGCAGTACTTC
-	TRBV7-9	TRBJ2-5	-	CASSFATYPTQETQYF	TGTGCCAGCAGCTTCGCAACTTATCCTACCCAAGAGACCCAGTACTTC
-	TRBV25-1	TRBJ1-1	-	CASSVYSGSPGTEAFF	TGTGCCAGCAGTGTGTACAGCGGGTCCCCAGGCACTGAAGCTTTCTTT
-	TRBV28	TRBJ1-5	-	CASTRYSNQPQHF	TGTGCCAGCACCCGTTATAGCAATCAGCCCCAGCATTTT
-	TRBV5-6	TRBJ1-5	-	CASSLVGPPPGNQPQHF	TGTGCCAGCAGCCTTGTTGGGCCCCCACCGGGCAATCAGCCCCAGCATTTT
once	TRBV30	TRBJ1-1	-	CAWSYVGARNTEAFF	TGTGCCTGGAGCTACGTGGGTGCCAGGAACACTGAAGCTTTCTTT
few	TRBV27	TRBJ1-5	-	CASSLHRAGNQPQHF	TGTGCCAGCAGTTTACACAGGGCGGGCAATCAGCCCCAGCATTTT
-	TRBV19	TRBJ1-1	-	CASSQDMNTEAFF	TGTGCCAGTTCACAAGACATGAACACTGAAGCTTTCTTT
-	TRBV5-1	TRBJ1-1	TRBD1	CASSLEGGQGSSFF	TGCGCCAGCAGCTTGGAGGGAGGACAGGGTTCGTCTTTCTTT
-	TRBV27	TRBJ1-1	-	CASSRGGRLTEAFF	TGTGCCAGCAGTCGGGGGGGCAGACTAACGGAAGCTTTCTTT
-	TRBV30	TRBJ2-3	-	CAWRQSTPSDTQYF	TGTGCCTGGAGACAGTCAACCCCGTCCGATACGCAGTATTTT
-	TRBV6-5	TRBJ2-5	-	CASSYSQGYQETQYF	TGTGCCAGCAGTTACTCTCAGGGGTACCAAGAGACCCAGTACTTC
-	TRBV4-3	TRBJ2-3	-	CASSQGPTDTQYF	TGCGCCAGCAGCCAAGGGCCCACAGATACGCAGTATTTT
-	TRBV5-1	TRBJ1-1	TRBD1	CASSLTQGVSAFF	TGCGCCAGCAGCTTGACACAGGGGGTTTCAGCTTTCTTT
-	TRBV4-3	TRBJ2-7	-	CASSQDGSGQSYEQYF	TGCGCCAGCAGCCAAGATGGCTCCGGACAGTCCTACGAGCAGTACTTC
-	TRBV5-4	TRBJ1-5	-	CASSLGQNQPQHF	TGTGCCAGCAGCTTGGGACAGAATCAGCCCCAGCATTTT
-	TRBV5-1	TRBJ2-7	-	CASSIDRTSYEQYF	TGCGCCAGCAGCATCGACAGGACCTCCTACGAGCAGTACTTC
-	TRBV12-5	TRBJ1-1	TRBD1	CASGLADRKGEAFF	TGTGCTAGTGGTTTGGCGGACAGGAAAGGGGAAGCTTTCTTT
-	TRBV11-2	TRBJ1-2	TRBD1	CASSLDEGAVYGYTF	TGTGCCAGCAGCTTAGATGAGGGGGCGGTCTATGGCTACACCTTC
-	TRBV5-4	TRBJ2-5	-	CASSFRQVGEETQYF	TGTGCCAGCAGCTTCCGGCAGGTTGGAGAAGAGACCCAGTACTTC
-	TRBV6-5	TRBJ1-2	-	CASTKDSNYGYTF	TGTGCCAGCACGAAGGACAGTAACTATGGCTACACCTTC
-	TRBV19	TRBJ2-6	-	CASSVHGSGANVLTF	TGTGCCAGTAGTGTGCACGGGTCAGGGGCCAACGTCCTGACTTTC
-	TRBV4-1	TRBJ1-2	-	CASSQVNVGTNYGYTF	TGCGCCAGCAGCCAAGTGAACGTGGGGACGAACTATGGCTACACCTTC